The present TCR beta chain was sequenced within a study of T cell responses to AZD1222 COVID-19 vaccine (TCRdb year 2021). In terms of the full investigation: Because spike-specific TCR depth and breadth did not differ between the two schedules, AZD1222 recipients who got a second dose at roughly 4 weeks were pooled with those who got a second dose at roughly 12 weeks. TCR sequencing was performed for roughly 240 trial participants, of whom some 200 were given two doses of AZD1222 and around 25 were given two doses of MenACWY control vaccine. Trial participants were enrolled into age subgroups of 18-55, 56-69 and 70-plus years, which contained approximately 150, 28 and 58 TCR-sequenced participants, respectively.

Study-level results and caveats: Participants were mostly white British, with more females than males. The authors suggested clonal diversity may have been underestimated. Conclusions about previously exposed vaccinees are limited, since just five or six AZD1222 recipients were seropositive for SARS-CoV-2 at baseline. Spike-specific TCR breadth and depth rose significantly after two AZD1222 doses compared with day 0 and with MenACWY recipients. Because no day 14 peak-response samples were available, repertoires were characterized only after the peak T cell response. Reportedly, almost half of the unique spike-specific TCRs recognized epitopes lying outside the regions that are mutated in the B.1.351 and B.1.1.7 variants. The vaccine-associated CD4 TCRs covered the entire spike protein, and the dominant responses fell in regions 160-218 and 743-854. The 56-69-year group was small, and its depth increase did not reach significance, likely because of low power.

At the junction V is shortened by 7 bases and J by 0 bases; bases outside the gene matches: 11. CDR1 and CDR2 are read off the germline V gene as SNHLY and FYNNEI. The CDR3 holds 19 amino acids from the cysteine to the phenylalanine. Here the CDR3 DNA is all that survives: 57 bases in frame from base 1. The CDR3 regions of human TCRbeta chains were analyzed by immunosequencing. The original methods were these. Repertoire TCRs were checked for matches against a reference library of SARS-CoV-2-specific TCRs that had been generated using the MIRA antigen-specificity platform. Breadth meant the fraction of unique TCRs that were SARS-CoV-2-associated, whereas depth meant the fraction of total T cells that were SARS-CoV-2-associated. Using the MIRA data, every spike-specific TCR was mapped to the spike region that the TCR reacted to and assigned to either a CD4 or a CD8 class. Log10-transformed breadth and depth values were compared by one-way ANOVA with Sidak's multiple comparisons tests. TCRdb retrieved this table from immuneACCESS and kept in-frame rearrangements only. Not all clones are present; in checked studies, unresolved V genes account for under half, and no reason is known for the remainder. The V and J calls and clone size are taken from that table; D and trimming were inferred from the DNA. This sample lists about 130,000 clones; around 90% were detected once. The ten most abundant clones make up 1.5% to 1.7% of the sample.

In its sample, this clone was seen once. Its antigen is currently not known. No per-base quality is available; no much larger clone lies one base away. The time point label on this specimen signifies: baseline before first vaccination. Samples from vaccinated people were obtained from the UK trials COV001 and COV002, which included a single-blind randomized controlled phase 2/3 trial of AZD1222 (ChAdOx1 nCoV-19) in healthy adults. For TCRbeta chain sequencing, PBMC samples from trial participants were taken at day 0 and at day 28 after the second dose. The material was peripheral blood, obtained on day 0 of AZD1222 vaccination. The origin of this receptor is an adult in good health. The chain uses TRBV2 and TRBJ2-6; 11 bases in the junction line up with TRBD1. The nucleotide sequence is TGTGCCAGCATACTTACCACGGGGACAGGGGGCTCTGGGGCCAACGTCCTGACTTTC. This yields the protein CASILTTGTGGSGANVLTF.